This T cell receptor beta chain was retrieved from a study of cytomegalovirus exposure and HLA in healthy donors. Researchers ran the PCR with 60 Vbeta and 13 Jbeta primers. Sequenced by immunoSEQ multiplex PCR; TCRdb stores in-frame clones only, minus some. The sample holds around 150,000 clones. The CDR3 covers 14 residues. The germline V gene has CDR1 SGHDT and CDR2 YYEEEE. V was trimmed by 3 bases and J by 0 bases, leaving 9 bases between them. Study-wide findings and caveats: Later work found most CMV-associated TCR beta chains apparently HLA-restricted. Most TCR sequences showed up rarely, but some public TCRs showed up in many donors. It was shown in a later analysis that HLA-associated TCR beta chains were more clonally expanded than other, equally common chains. HLA-A and HLA-B allele assignments for most subjects were reportedly predicted accurately using TCR beta sequences.

Comments on this clone: The antigen is not known.

This chain links TRBV5-6 with TRBJ1-1, with D tentatively TRBD1 (5 bases). The receptor comes from a man aged 25 to 45 in good health and CMV-seronegative. The specimen was PBMCs. CDR3 sequence reads: CASSSGLMNTEAFF. The CDR3, as DNA: TGTGCCAGCAGCTCGGGACTGATGAACACTGAAGCTTTCTTT.